The 5 T cell receptor beta chains below were found in one sample sequenced in a study of tumor-infiltrating lymphocytes in primary liver carcinoma. Germline DNA was also extracted, while the blood RNA originated from unsorted whole blood. Priming with a constant-region primer yielded TCR beta cDNA from 450 to 600 ng total RNA. Libraries covering TCR beta were generated through three nested multiplex PCR rounds (using a slightly modified ARM-PCR). With TRBV1-TRBV30 forward primers and a C-beta reverse primer, the first two PCR rounds were run for about 10 cycles each. TCRdb called the multiplex PCR reads again in MiXCR, with one record for every CDR3 protein. The repertoire holds a few hundred thousand distinct CDR3 sequences, with nearly 60% as singletons. The sample taken for sequencing was peripheral blood. Receptor source: a woman aged 30 to 39 with primary liver carcinoma and hepatitis B virus infection.

This clonotype was seen only once. One junction end disagrees with the germline gene, perhaps due to a read error. The chain carries TRBV6-6 and TRBJ2-1; 7 bases agree with TRBD2. Per the germline V gene, CDR1 is MNHNY and CDR2 is SVGAGI (reference sequence). The CDR3 is 15 residues long. CDR3 loop: CASSISGFSYNERFF. The CDR3, as DNA: TGTGCCAGCAGCATTAGCGGGTTCTCCTACAATGAGCGGTTCTTC.

This clonotype was seen at least ten times. The chain links TRBV4-1 to TRBJ2-7; TRBD1 matches at 8 bases. Germline lookup yields CDR1 MGHRA and CDR2 YSYEKL. The CDR3 length is 14 residues. J lost 5 bases, V lost 3 bases, and 6 bases had no gene match. Here the CDR3 DNA reads TGCGCCAGCAGCCACCTTGACAGGGGCCACGAGCAGTACTTC. Its protein is CASSHLDRGHEQYF.

In regard to this clonotype: A read error may be the cause here, since a much bigger clone is one base away. The chain carries TRBV6-2 or TRBV6-3 and TRBJ1-5, with D maybe TRBD1 (5 bases). V was cut by 10 bases and J by 8 bases, with 15 bases left in between. Germline CDR1 MNHEY, CDR2 SVGEGT. The CDR3 length is 12 residues. CDR3 in DNA: TGTGCCATCAGAGATGAAGGGGAGCCCCAGCATTTT. It specifies CAIRDEGEPQHF.

Comments on this clonotype: The junction and the germline gene differ at one end; a read error may be behind it. The rearrangement joins TRBV6-2 or TRBV6-3 to TRBJ1-3; unclear D gene. CDR1 is MNHEY and CDR2 is SVGEGT in the germline V gene. This CDR3 is 14 amino acids long. The CDR3 here is CASSYRRSGNTVYF. Written as DNA, the CDR3 is TGTGCCAGCAGTTACCGAAGATCTGGAAACACCGTATATTTT.

This clonotype showed up many times. The genes are TRBV14 and TRBJ1-1, with D possibly matching TRBD1 (5 bases). Germline CDR1 and CDR2: SGHDN and FVKESK. The CDR3 covers 13 residues. Trimming shortened V by 9 bases and J by 5 bases, and 16 bases separated the two germline ends. The CDR3 coding sequence is TGTGCCAGTCGGGGGAGAGGAGTAACTGAAGCTTTCTTT. This gives the protein CASRGRGVTEAFF.